This TCR beta chain was sequenced in a study of T cell repertoires in ileal Crohn's disease (dated by TCRdb to about 2019). Notes on the research overall: Median disease duration was about eight years, and around 40% of patients were identified as active smokers at the time of surgery. Every patient underwent surgery because of a complication, which was stricturing disease in about 60% and penetrating disease in roughly 39%. A prospective multicentre cohort supplied the roughly 57 Crohn's disease patients whose TCR repertoires were analysed. The study was conducted in parallel with a multicentre cohort that was designed to identify predictors of early endoscopic recurrence following ileocolonic resection. A total of some 150 mucosal samples from roughly 60 patients were sequenced, collected from several sites on the surgical specimen and at postoperative endoscopy. Postoperative therapy was given to about half of the patients, with thiopurines administered to roughly twelve patients and anti-TNF agents administered to approximately 20 patients. A Rutgeerts score above i0 was used to define endoscopic postoperative recurrence.

For commercial TCRB immunosequencing, five hundred nanograms of biopsy DNA were submitted for each sample. Adaptive Biotechnology amplified CDR3 regions from genomic DNA with a two-step multiplex PCR that controlled for amplification bias. The first PCR used primers for every V and J gene segment; the second PCR added barcodes and Illumina adapters. An Illumina instrument was used to sequence the CDR3 libraries. As for the original processing: The analysis drew on both the pipelines supplied by the vendor and custom analysis of the raw data in R/Bioconductor running R version 3.3.0. Clonality, which ranges from 0 to 1, was calculated as the inverse of the normalised Shannon entropy across all productive clones. The repertoire share taken up by the top 100 clones defined high-frequency clones, and only clones that passed a 95% confidence test were kept. The Simpson index measured repertoire diversity, and the Morisita-Horn index measured overlap between samples. TCRdb obtained this table from immuneACCESS and retained in-frame rearrangements with V and J assigned. These tables miss some clones; where compared with another copy, unresolved V genes account for less than half of the shortfall, and the remainder is unexplained. That table gives V, J and clone size, and the DNA gave D and trimming. This sample is represented by roughly 8,200 clones; over 75% of them were singletons. More than 7.5% of the sample rests with the top ten.

On this clone: No cognate antigen has been identified for it. No base-level quality is on record; no much larger clone is a single base apart.

To be eligible, patients had to be adults with ileal or ileocolonic Crohn's disease and an indication for ileocolonic resection. Before DNA extraction, whole ileal mucosal biopsies were kept frozen at -80 degrees C. Genomic DNA was isolated from frozen whole biopsies using a TRizol-based method, and the DNA was quantified with a NanoDrop 2000 spectrophotometer. General findings and caveats noted by the study authors: Higher percentages of high-frequency clones at the time of surgery were linked to endoscopic recurrence, and every patient with clonality above 26.8% (18/57) had recurrence. Mucosal CD4 and CD8 T cells were sorted and sequenced only in a subgroup of patients, whose size was not stated. Sorted CD8 T cells carried more high-frequency clones than CD4 T cells, suggesting mucosal expansions were mainly CD8. Patients who were active smokers at surgery had a significantly higher proportion of clonal expansions than non-smokers (about 25% vs 18%, p=0.02).

Sequenced: ileal tissue. This clonotype was sampled from an adult with Crohn's disease.

CDR3 sequence: CSVTPAGGASGEQFF. The base sequence is TGCAGCGTTACTCCGGCGGGGGGGGCCTCGGGGGAGCAGTTCTTC. Recombination joined TRBV29-1 with TRBJ2-1; the junction holds 9 bases that match TRBD2. As encoded in the germline V gene, CDR1 is SQVTM while CDR2 is ANQGSEA. Trimming accounts for 5 bases at V and 10 bases at J, while the number of junction bases matched to no gene is 15. From cysteine to phenylalanine, the CDR3 is 15 amino acids long. Only the CDR3 region is kept as DNA, spanning 45 bases read in frame from base 1.